Listed below are T cell receptor beta chains from one sample, sequenced in a study of monozygotic twins with inflammatory bowel disease. No DNA is given; TCRdb re-called the 5' RACE reads and lists each CDR3 protein once. This sample's table reports over 350,000 distinct CDR3 sequences. The specimen was blood. Receptor source: a human donor with ulcerative colitis or Crohn's disease, or a healthy co-twin of an affected twin (not recorded which). Both conserved end residues are part of each CDR3.

v_gene	j_gene	CDR3aa
TRBV7-3	TRBJ2-3	CASSSGQAGDTQYF
TRBV7-2	TRBJ2-3	CASSSRLAGRTDTQYF
TRBV25-1	TRBJ1-5	CASSDGRNNQPQHF
TRBV4-1	TRBJ1-4	CASSRLGTAEDEKLFF
TRBV12-5	TRBJ2-2	CASGPYTGAPNTGELFF
TRBV7-2	TRBJ2-5	CASSLSGAGETQYF
TRBV4-2	TRBJ2-1	CASSQGTADYNEQFF
TRBV7-2	TRBJ2-2	CASSPDRETGELFF
TRBV5-1	TRBJ2-1	CASSLKGTGSRANEQFF
TRBV20-1	TRBJ1-1	CSARDRAEAFF
TRBV30	TRBJ2-3	CAWDLQGFSTDTQYF
TRBV7-3	TRBJ2-3	CASSAGLAGDTQYF
TRBV9	TRBJ2-5	CASSVVVGQSETQYF
TRBV6-2/TRBV6-3	TRBJ2-5	CASTPPHDRQETQYF
TRBV3-1	TRBJ2-5	CASSSYRDPQETQYF
TRBV7-6	TRBJ2-1	CASSEIGTGVIDEQFF
TRBV27	TRBJ2-2	CASSLPPGQGSGELFF
TRBV12-3/TRBV12-4	TRBJ1-6	CASSWIPSLRGGTPLHF
TRBV7-9	TRBJ2-2	CASTASSGPGELFF
TRBV7-8	TRBJ2-2	CASSPTGGRTGELFF
TRBV6-1	TRBJ1-5	CASKRDGSPNQPQHF
TRBV20-1	TRBJ2-7	CSARVDGSYEQYF
TRBV20-1	TRBJ1-4	CSASPEASNEKLFF
TRBV5-1	TRBJ2-2	CASSLGTWGPGELFF
TRBV5-1	TRBJ2-2	CASRVNTGELFF
TRBV15	TRBJ1-4	CATSRGTGVEKLFF
TRBV7-2	TRBJ1-1	CASSFTRNTEAFF
TRBV7-9	TRBJ2-1	CASSVLMTSGGGIEQFF
TRBV5-1	TRBJ2-2	CASSLLAGGGTGELFF
TRBV15	TRBJ2-2	CATSREGTGELFF
TRBV6-1	TRBJ1-4	CASSDAYGASTNEKLFF
TRBV6-2/TRBV6-3	TRBJ2-5	CASSSGGGVPETQYF
TRBV6-2/TRBV6-3	TRBJ2-7	CASNHFSPTYEQYF
TRBV29-1	TRBJ2-1	CSVLGQGYNEQFF
TRBV7-6	TRBJ1-1	CASSPTGGGTEAFF
TRBV20-1	TRBJ2-5	CSARESTGMRGWETQYF
TRBV7-6	TRBJ2-7	CASSARDTTYEQYF
TRBV27	TRBJ2-7	CASSFGTSGGAYEQYF
TRBV5-1	TRBJ1-6	CASSSDGQVNSPLHF
TRBV28	TRBJ2-3	CASSLWGLAGGGAQYF
TRBV20-1	TRBJ1-6	CSARPQPGTQDSPLHF
TRBV20-1	TRBJ1-1	CSAPRRAGKNTEAFF
TRBV27	TRBJ2-2	CASSLIGRTGRTGELFF
TRBV6-5	TRBJ2-3	CASSYSLRGGLSDTQYF
TRBV4-1	TRBJ2-7	CASSQVRGSSYEQYF
TRBV5-1	TRBJ1-4	CASSRIPGQGNEKLFF